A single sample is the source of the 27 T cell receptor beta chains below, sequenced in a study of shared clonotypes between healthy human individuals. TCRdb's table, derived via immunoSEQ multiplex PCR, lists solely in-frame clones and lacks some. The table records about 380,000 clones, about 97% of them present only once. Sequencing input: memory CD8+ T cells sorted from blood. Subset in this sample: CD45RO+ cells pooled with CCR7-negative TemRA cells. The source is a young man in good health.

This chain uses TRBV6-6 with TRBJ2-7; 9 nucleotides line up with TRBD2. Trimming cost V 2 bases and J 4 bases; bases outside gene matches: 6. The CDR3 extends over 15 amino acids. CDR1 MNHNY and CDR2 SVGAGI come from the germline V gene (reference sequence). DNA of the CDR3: TGTGCCAGCAGTTACCAGACTAGCGGACGGTACGAGCAGTACTTC. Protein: CASSYQTSGRYEQYF.

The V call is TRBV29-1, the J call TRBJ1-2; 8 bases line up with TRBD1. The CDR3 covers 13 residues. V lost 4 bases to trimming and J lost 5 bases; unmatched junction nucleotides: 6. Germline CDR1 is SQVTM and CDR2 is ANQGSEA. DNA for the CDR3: TGCAGCGTTGGACAGGGGATCGAATATGGCTACACCTTC. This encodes CSVGQGIEYGYTF.

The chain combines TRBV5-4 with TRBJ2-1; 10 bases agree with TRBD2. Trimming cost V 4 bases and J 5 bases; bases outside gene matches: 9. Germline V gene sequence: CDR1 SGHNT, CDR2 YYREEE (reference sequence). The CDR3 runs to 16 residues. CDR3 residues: CASSKISGRGNNEQFF. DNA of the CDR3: TGTGCCAGCAGCAAAATAAGCGGGAGGGGTAACAATGAGCAGTTCTTC.

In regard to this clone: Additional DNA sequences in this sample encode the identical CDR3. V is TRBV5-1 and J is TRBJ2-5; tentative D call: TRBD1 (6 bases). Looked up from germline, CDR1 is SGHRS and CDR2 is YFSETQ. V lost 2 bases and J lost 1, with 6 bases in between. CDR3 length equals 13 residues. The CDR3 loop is CASSLQGQETQYF. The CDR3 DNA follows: TGCGCCAGCAGCTTACAGGGCCAAGAGACCCAGTACTTC.

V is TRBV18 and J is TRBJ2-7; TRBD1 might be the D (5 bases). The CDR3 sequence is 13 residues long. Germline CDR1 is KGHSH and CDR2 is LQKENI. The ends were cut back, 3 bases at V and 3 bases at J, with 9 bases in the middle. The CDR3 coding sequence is TGTGCCAGCTCACCGCCCAGGGACTACGAGCAGTACTTC. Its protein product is CASSPPRDYEQYF.

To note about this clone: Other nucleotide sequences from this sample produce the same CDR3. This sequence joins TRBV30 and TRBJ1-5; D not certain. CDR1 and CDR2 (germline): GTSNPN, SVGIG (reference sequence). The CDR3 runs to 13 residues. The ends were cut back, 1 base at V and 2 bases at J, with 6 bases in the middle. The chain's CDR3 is CAWSAQGNQPQHF. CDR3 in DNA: TGTGCCTGGAGTGCGCAGGGCAATCAGCCCCAGCATTTT.

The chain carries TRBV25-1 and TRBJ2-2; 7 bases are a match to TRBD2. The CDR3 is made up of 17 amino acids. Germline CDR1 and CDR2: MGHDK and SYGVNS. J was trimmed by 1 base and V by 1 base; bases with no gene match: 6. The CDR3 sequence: CASSESRLALNTGELFF. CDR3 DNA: TGTGCCAGCAGTGAATCGCGACTAGCCCTGAACACCGGGGAGCTGTTTTTT.

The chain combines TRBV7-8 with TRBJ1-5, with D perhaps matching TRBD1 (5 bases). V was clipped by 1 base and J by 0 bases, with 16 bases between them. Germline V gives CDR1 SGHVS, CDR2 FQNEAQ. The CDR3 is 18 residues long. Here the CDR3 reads CASSLEGVLRYSNQPQHF. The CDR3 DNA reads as TGTGCCAGCAGCTTAGAAGGGGTACTGAGGTATAGCAATCAGCCCCAGCATTTT.

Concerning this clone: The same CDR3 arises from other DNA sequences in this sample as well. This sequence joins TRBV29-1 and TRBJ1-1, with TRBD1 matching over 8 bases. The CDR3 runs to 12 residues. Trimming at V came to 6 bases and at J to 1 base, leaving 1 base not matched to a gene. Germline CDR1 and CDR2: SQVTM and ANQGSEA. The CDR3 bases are TGCAGCGTAGACAGGGGGAACACTGAAGCTTTCTTT. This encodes CSVDRGNTEAFF.

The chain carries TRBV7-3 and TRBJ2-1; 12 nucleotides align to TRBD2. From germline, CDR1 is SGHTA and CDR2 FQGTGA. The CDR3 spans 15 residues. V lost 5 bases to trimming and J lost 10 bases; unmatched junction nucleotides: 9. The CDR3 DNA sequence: TGTGCCAGCAGCCCGACTAGCGGGAGCGTCCGGGAGCAGTTCTTC. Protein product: CASSPTSGSVREQFF.

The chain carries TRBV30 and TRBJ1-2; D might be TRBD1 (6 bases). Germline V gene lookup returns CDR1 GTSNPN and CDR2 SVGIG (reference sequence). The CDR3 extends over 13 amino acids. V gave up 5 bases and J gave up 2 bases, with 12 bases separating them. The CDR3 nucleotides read TGTGCCTGGGGAACAGGGTCCAACTATGGCTACACCTTC. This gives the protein CAWGTGSNYGYTF.

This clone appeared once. This chain's CDR3 is CASSFLAGTTGELFF. CDR3 DNA sequence: TGTGCCAGCAGCTTCCTAGCGGGAACCACCGGGGAGCTGTTTTTT. The chain carries TRBV5-4 and TRBJ2-2; TRBD2 agrees at 9 bases. V shed 2 bases, J shed 4 bases, and the junction held 3 bases outside the gene matches. Germline values: CDR1 SGHNT, CDR2 YYREEE (reference sequence). CDR3 size: 15 residues.

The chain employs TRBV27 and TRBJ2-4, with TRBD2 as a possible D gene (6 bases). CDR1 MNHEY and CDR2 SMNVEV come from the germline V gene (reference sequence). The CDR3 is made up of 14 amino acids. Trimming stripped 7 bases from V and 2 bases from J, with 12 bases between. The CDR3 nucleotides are TGTGCCAGCAAATCTAGCGATACCAAAAACATTCAGTACTTC. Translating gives CASKSSDTKNIQYF.

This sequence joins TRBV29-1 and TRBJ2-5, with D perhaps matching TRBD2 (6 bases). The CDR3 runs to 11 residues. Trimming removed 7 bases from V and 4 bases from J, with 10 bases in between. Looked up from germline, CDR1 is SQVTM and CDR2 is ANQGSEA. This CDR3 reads CSGWRGETQYF. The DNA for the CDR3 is TGCAGCGGCTGGCGGGGAGAGACCCAGTACTTC.

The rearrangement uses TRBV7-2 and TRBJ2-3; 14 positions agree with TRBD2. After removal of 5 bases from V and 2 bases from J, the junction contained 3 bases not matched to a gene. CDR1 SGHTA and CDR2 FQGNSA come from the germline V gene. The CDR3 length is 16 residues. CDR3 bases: TGTGCCAGCAGCCCGGGACTAGCGGGAGCCACAGATACGCAGTATTTT. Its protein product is CASSPGLAGATDTQYF.

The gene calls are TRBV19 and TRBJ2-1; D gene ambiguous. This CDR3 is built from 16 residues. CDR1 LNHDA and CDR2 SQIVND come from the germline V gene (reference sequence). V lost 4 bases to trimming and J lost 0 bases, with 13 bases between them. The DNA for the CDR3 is TGTGCCAGTAGTACACGGACCCTGAGCTCCTACAATGAGCAGTTCTTC. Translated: CASSTRTLSSYNEQFF. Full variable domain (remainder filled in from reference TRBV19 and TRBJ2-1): DGGITQSPKYLFRKEGQNVTLSCEQNLNHDAMYWYRQDPGQGLRLIYYSQIVNDFQKGDIAEGYSVSREKKESFPLTVTSAQKNPTAFYLCASSTRTLSSYNEQFFGPGTRLTVL.

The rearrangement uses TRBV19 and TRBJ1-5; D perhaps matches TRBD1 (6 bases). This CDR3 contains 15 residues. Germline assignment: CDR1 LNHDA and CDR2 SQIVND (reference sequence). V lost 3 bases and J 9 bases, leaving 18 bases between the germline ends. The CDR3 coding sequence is TGTGCCAGTAGTATTTTGTCAGGGGTTAGTCCGCCCCAGCATTTT. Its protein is CASSILSGVSPPQHF.

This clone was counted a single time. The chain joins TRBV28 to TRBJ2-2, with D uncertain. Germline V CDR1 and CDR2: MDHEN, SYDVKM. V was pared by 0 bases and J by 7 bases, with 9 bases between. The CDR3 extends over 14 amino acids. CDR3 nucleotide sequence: TGTGCCAGCAGTTTATGGCGAAATAGCGGGGAGCTGTTTTTT. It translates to CASSLWRNSGELFF.

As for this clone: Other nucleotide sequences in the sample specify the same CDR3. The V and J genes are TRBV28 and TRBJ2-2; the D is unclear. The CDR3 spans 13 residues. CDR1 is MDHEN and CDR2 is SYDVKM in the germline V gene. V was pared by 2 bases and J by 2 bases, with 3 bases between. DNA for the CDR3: TGTGCCAGCAGTTTACGTAACACCGGGGAGCTGTTTTTT. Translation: CASSLRNTGELFF.

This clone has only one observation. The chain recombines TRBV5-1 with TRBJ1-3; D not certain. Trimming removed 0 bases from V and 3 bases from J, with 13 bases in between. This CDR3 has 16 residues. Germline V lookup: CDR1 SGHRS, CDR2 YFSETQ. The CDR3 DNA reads TGCGCCAGCAGCTTGGCCGAGGGATCTCGTGGAAACACCATATATTTT. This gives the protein CASSLAEGSRGNTIYF.

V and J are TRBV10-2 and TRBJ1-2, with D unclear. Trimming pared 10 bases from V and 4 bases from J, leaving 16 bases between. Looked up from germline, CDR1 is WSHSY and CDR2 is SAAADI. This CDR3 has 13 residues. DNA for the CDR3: TGCGCCACCCGAGGGAGCGGTTTCTATGGCTACACCTTC. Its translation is CATRGSGFYGYTF.

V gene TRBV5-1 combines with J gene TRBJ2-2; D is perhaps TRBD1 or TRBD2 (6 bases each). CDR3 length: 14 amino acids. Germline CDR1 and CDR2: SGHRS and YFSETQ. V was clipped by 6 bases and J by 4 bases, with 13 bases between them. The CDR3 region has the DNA TGCGCCAGCAATGGGGGGCTGGTCACCGGGGAGCTGTTTTTT. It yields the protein CASNGGLVTGELFF.

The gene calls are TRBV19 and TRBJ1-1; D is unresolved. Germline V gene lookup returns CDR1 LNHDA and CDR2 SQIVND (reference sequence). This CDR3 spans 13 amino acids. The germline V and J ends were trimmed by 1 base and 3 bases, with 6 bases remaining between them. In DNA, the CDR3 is TGTGCCAGTAGTATAGGAGGGTACACTGAAGCTTTCTTT. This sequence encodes CASSIGGYTEAFF.

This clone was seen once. In DNA, the CDR3 is TGTGCCAGCAGCTTAGGGCTAGCCCTCCACAATGAGCAGTTCTTC. This encodes CASSLGLALHNEQFF. V is TRBV11-1 and J is TRBJ2-1, with D maybe TRBD2 (5 bases). CDR3 length equals 15 residues. CDR1 and CDR2 from the germline V gene are SGHAT and FQDESV (reference sequence). Trimming removed 1 base from V and 5 bases from J, with 12 bases in between.

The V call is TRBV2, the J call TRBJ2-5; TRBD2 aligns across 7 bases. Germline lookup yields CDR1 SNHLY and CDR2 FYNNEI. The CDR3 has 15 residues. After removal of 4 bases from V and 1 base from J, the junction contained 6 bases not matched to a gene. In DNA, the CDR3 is TGTGCCAGCAGTGTGGAAGCGGGGTTCCAAGAGACCCAGTACTTC. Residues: CASSVEAGFQETQYF.

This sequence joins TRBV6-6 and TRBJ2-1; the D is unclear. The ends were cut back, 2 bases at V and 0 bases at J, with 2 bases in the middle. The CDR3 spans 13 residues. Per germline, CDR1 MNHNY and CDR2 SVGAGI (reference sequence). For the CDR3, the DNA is TGTGCCAGCAGTTACGACTCCTACAATGAGCAGTTCTTC. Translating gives CASSYDSYNEQFF.

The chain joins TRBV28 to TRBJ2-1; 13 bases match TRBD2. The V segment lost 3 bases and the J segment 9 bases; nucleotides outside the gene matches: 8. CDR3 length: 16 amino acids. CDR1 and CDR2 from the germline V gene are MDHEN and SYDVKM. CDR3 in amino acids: CASSFSTSGRGGEQFF. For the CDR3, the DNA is TGTGCCAGCAGTTTTTCTACTAGCGGGAGGGGAGGTGAGCAGTTCTTC.